This T cell receptor (beta chain) originates from a study of monozygotic twins with inflammatory bowel disease. This CDR3 region has 14 residues. Germline V gene sequence: CDR1 LNHDA, CDR2 SQIVND (reference sequence). TCRdb reprocessed the 5' RACE reads and stores each CDR3 protein as one record, lacking DNA. The sample table sets out about 99,000 distinct CDR3 sequences. This chain links TRBV19 with TRBJ2-7. Sequencing was done on a sample of blood. The source of this sequence is a human donor with ulcerative colitis or Crohn's disease, or a healthy co-twin of an affected twin (not recorded which). The CDR3 sequence is CASEPRAGSTEQYF.